Below, 4 T cell receptor beta chains from the same sample are listed, as sequenced in a study of cytomegalovirus exposure and HLA in healthy donors. The PCR employed 60 Vbeta primers together with 13 Jbeta primers. Repertoires were generated with immunoSEQ multiplex PCR, while TCRdb's copy carries only in-frame clones and drops some. The sample holds over 250,000 clones, 70% to 90% seen once. Sequencing input: PBMCs. The receptor source for this set is a man aged 35 to 55 in good health and CMV-seropositive.

V usage is TRBV5-1 and J usage is TRBJ2-7; 10 nucleotides agree with TRBD1. The CDR3 has 15 amino acids. CDR1 and CDR2 (germline): SGHRS, YFSETQ. With V trimmed by 0 bases and J by 7 bases, 7 bases remained unmatched. The CDR3, as DNA: TGCGCCAGCAGCTTGGATTTGGGACAGGGGACTGAGCAGTACTTC. Translated: CASSLDLGQGTEQYF.

V and J are TRBV6-6 and TRBJ1-2; the D gene is possibly TRBD1 (5 bases). V lost 2 bases and J 6 bases, leaving 16 bases between the germline ends. The CDR3 covers 15 residues. From germline, CDR1 is MNHNY and CDR2 SVGAGI (reference sequence). DNA of the CDR3: TGTGCCAGCAGTTACATGAGTTCGGGCAGGGATGGCTACACCTTC. Its translation is CASSYMSSGRDGYTF.

This CDR3 is CASTTGPGQSYGYTF. DNA for the CDR3: TGTGCCAGTACCACCGGCCCGGGACAGAGTTATGGCTACACCTTC. The chain combines TRBV19 with TRBJ1-2; TRBD1 aligns across 7 bases. The CDR3 has 15 residues. The junction had 13 bases not matched to a gene; V was cut back by 7 bases and J by 5 bases. The germline gives CDR1 LNHDA, CDR2 SQIVND (reference sequence). Based on the CDR3 plus reference TRBV19 and TRBJ1-2, the full variable domain is DGGITQSPKYLFRKEGQNVTLSCEQNLNHDAMYWYRQDPGQGLRLIYYSQIVNDFQKGDIAEGYSVSREKKESFPLTVTSAQKNPTAFYLCASTTGPGQSYGYTFGSGTRLTVV.

The chain employs TRBV18 and TRBJ1-5, with 7 bases matching TRBD1. The CDR3 totals 15 residues. Trimming took 3 bases from V and 3 from J; bases not matched to a gene: 5. Germline-derived CDR1 and CDR2 are KGHSH and LQKENI. The CDR3 is CASSPQTGNNQPQHF. For the CDR3, the DNA is TGTGCCAGCTCACCCCAGACAGGGAACAATCAGCCCCAGCATTTT.